The rows below give T cell receptor beta chains drawn from one sample of a study of blood T cell repertoires in COVID-19. The assay was immunoSEQ multiplex PCR, and TCRdb's table has in-frame clones only and misses some. This table holds 100,000 or so clones, 65% to 90% found once. Specimen: peripheral blood. The origin of the receptors is a man in his 60s with acute or convalescent COVID-19. Each CDR3 is given with its conserved first and last residue. The D gene is left open where the match is weak.

j_gene,v_gene,d_gene,CDR3aa,CDR3nt
TRBJ2-1,TRBV6-6,.,CASRETGFHEQFF,TGTGCCAGCAGAGAAACAGGGTTCCATGAGCAGTTCTTC
TRBJ2-5,TRBV7-9,TRBD2,CASSLRALAGAPGQETQYF,TGTGCCAGCAGCTTGAGGGCACTAGCGGGGGCCCCGGGTCAAGAGACCCAGTACTTC
TRBJ2-1,TRBV3-1/TRBV3-2,.,CASSPRDLNNEQFF,TGTGCCAGCAGCCCCCGGGATTTAAACAATGAGCAGTTCTTC
TRBJ1-5,TRBV30,.,CAWRPQRGAHFGQPQHF,TGTGCCTGGAGACCCCAACGGGGGGCGCATTTTGGGCAGCCCCAGCATTTT
TRBJ1-1,TRBV5-1,.,CASNPQTGLNTEAFF,TGCGCCAGCAATCCCCAGACAGGACTGAACACTGAAGCTTTCTTT
TRBJ1-2,TRBV5-8,.,CASSLDSGYGYTF,TGTGCCAGCAGCTTGGATAGCGGGTATGGCTACACCTTC
TRBJ2-3,TRBV30,.,CAWSVQARSTDTQYF,TGTGCCTGGAGTGTACAGGCTCGGAGCACAGATACGCAGTATTTT
TRBJ1-2,TRBV5-1,TRBD1,CASSTGQGAVGYTF,TGCGCCAGCAGCACCGGACAGGGGGCGGTTGGCTACACCTTC
TRBJ1-6,TRBV7-2,.,CASSVDTGYNSPLHF,TGTGCCAGCAGCGTTGACACAGGTTATAATTCACCCCTCCACTTT
TRBJ2-5,TRBV19,.,CASSEGVQATLTQYF,TGTGCCAGTAGTGAGGGCGTTCAAGCCACCTTGACCCAGTACTTC